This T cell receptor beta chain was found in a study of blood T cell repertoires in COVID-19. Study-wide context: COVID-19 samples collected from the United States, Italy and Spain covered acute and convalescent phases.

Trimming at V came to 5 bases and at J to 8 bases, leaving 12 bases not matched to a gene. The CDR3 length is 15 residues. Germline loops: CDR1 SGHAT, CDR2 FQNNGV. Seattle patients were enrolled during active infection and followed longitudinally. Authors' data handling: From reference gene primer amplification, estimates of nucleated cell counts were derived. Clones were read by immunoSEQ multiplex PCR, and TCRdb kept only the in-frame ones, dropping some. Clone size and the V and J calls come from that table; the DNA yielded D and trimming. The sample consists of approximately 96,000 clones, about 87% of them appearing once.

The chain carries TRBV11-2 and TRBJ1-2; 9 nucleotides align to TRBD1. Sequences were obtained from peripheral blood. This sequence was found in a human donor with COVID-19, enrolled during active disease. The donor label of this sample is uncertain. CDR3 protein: CASSPQGARFRGYTF. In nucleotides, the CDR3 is TGTGCCAGCAGCCCACAGGGGGCGCGGTTTCGCGGCTACACCTTC.